This T cell receptor (beta chain) was found in a study of T cells in localized non-small cell lung cancer. Some clones are missing from TCRdb's copy, which holds only in-frame ones; the method was immunoSEQ multiplex PCR. The table has 35,000 or so clones, over 70% seen once. Germline V gene data show CDR1 as SGHTA and CDR2 as FQGNSA. V lost 8 bases and J lost 7; bases outside the gene matches: 13. The length of the CDR3 is 16 residues. The table lists this clone with a count of one. The antigen remains undetermined. Overall study findings and caveats: Tumor showed lower T cell clonality than uninvolved adjacent lung, where it was highest. Higher blood T cell density went with longer overall survival.

Here the sequenced sample was peripheral blood, taken before any cancer treatment. The V and J genes are TRBV7-2 and TRBJ2-1; 11 bases map to TRBD2. This clonotype originated in a woman aged 40-70 years with stage I lung adenocarcinoma. CDR3 sequence: CASGPYLAGGGNEQFF. DNA for the CDR3: TGTGCCAGCGGCCCTTATCTAGCGGGAGGCGGAAATGAGCAGTTCTTC.